A single T cell receptor (beta chain) is shown here with its context. Its antigen remains unknown. These data belong to a study of memory CD4+ T cells and cytomegalovirus serostatus. Study-level information: This sample comes from healthy Belgian adults, 9 CMV seropositive, 20 to 25 seronegative. Study-level points and caveats: Of under 200 reported CMV TCRbeta sequences, under 80 were found in memory CD4+ repertoires.

Some clones are missing from TCRdb's copy, which holds only in-frame ones; the method was immunoSEQ multiplex PCR. The sample lists tens of thousands of clones, about 75% occurring once. The sort gate was single viable CD3+CD4+CD8-CD45RO+ cells for memory CD4+ T cells. The length of the CDR3 is 15 residues. V lost 6 bases and J 9 bases, leaving 18 bases between the germline ends. CDR1 and CDR2 from the germline V gene are MDHEN and SYDVKM. This sequence joins TRBV28 and TRBJ1-6; no definite D call. This sequence was found in an adult in good health and CMV-seropositive. Sequenced: memory CD4+ T cells from blood. This CDR3 reads CASSNFDTAGSPLHF. The CDR3, as DNA: TGTGCCAGCAGCAATTTCGACACCGCAGGTTCACCCCTCCACTTT. The whole variable domain, filled in from reference TRBV28 and TRBJ1-6, reads DVKVTQSSRYLVKRTGEKVFLECVQDMDHENMFWYRQDPGLGLRLIYFSYDVKMKEKGDIPEGYSVSREKKERFSLILESASTNQTSMYLCASSNFDTAGSPLHFGNGTRLTVT.